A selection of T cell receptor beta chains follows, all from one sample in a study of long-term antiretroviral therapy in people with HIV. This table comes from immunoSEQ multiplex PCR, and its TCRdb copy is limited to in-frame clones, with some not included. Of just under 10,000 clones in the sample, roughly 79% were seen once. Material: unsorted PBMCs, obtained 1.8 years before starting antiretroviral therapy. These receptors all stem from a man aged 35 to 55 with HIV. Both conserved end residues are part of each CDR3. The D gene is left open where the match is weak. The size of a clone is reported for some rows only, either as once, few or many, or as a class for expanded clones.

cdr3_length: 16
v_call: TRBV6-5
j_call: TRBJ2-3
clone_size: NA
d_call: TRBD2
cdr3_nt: TGTGCCAGCAGTTACGGAGGGCGGGGGGGCACAGATACGCAGTATTTT
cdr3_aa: CASSYGGRGGTDTQYF

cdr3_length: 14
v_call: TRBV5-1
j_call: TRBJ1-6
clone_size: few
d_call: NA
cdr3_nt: TGCGCCAGCAGCTTGGAACAGTATAATTCACCCCTCCACTTT
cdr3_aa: CASSLEQYNSPLHF

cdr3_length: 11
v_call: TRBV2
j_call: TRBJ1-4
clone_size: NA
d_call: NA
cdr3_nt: TGTGCCAGCACCGCTAGGGAGGGTCTGTTTTTT
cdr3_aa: CASTAREGLFF

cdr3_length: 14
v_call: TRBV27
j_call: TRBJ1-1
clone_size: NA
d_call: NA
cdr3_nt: TGTGCCAGCAGTTTATCGGGGGGTCTGACTGAAGCTTTCTTT
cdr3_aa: CASSLSGGLTEAFF

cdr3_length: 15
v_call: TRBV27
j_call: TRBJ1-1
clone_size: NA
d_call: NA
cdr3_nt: TGTGCCAGCAGTCCGGTTAGAGGGGGAGGGACTGAAGCTTTCTTT
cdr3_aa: CASSPVRGGGTEAFF

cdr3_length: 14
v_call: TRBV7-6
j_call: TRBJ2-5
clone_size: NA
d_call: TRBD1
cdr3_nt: TGTGCCAGCAGCAAAACAGGGGGACAAGAGACCCAGTACTTC
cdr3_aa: CASSKTGGQETQYF

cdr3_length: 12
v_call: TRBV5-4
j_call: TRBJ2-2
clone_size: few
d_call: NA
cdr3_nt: TGTGCCAGCAGCTTGGGCGGGGGGGAGCTGTTTTTT
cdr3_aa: CASSLGGGELFF

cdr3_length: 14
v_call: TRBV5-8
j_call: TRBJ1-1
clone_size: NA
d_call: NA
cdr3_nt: TGTGCCAGCAGCTTGGCCGGAGTCAGCACTGAAGCTTTCTTT
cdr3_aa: CASSLAGVSTEAFF

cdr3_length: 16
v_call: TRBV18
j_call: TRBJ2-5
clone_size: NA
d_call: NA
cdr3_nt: TGTGCCAGCTCACCTAGAGACCTGGGGGGCCAAGAGACCCAGTACTTC
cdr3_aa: CASSPRDLGGQETQYF

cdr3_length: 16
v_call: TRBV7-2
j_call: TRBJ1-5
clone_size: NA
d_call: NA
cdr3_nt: TGTGCCAGCAGCTCCAGTGCGGGACACGTCAATCAGCCCCAGCATTTT
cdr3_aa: CASSSSAGHVNQPQHF

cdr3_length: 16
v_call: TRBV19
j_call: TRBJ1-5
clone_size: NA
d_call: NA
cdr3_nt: TGTGCCAGTAGTACCCGGGACGGATATAGCAATCAGCCCCAGCATTTT
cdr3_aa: CASSTRDGYSNQPQHF

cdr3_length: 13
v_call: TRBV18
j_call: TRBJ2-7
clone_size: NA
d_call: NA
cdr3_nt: TGTGCCAGCTCATCCTCGGACACCTACGAGCAGTACTTC
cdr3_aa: CASSSSDTYEQYF

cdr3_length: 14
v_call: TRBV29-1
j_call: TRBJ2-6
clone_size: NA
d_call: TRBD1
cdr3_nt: TGCAACGGACAGGGGCTCGCTGGGGCCAACGTCCTGACTTTC
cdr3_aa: CNGQGLAGANVLTF

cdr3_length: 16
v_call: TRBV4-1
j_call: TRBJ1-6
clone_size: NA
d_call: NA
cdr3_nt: TGCGCCAGCAGCCAAATAACAGTCACCTATAATTCACCCCTCCACTTT
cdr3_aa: CASSQITVTYNSPLHF

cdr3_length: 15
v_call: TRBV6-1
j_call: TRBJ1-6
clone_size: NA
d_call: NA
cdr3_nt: TGTGCCAGCAGAACCTCGAGGACCCTGGATTCACCCCTCCACTTT
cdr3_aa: CASRTSRTLDSPLHF

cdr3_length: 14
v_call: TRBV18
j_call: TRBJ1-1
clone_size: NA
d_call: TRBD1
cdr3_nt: TGTGCCAGCTCACCGGACAGGGTGAACACTGAAGCTTTCTTT
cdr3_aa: CASSPDRVNTEAFF

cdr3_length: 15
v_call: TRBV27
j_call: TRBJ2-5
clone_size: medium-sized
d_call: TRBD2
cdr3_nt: TGTGCCAGCAGTCCCTACGGGGGGTACCAAGAGACCCAGTACTTC
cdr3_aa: CASSPYGGYQETQYF

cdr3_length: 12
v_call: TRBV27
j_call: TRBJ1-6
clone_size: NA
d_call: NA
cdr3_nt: TGTGCCAGCAGGACCGTTAATTCACCCCTCCACTTT
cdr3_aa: CASRTVNSPLHF

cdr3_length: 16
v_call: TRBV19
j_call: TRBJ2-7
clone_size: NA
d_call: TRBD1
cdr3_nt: TGTGCCAGTAGCCGAACTACAGGGGGCGCGGACTACGAGCAGTACTTC
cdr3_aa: CASSRTTGGADYEQYF

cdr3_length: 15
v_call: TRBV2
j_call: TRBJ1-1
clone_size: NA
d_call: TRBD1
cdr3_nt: TGTGCCAGCAAAGAAAGGACAGGAGGGGAAACTGAAGCTTTCTTT
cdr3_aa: CASKERTGGETEAFF

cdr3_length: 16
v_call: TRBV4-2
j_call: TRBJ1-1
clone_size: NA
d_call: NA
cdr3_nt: TGTGCCAGCAGCCAAAGGGGAATGAGGTGGAACACTGAAGCTTTCTTT
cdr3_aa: CASSQRGMRWNTEAFF

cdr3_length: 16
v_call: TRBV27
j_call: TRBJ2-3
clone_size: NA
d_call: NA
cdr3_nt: TGTGCCAGCAGTCCGAAGGGACCGACGCGCACAGATACGCAGTATTTT
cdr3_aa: CASSPKGPTRTDTQYF

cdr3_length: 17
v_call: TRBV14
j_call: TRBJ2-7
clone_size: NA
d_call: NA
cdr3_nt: TGTGCCAGCAGCCAAGATCCGATTGGATACGGAACCTACGAGCAGTACTTC
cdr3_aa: CASSQDPIGYGTYEQYF

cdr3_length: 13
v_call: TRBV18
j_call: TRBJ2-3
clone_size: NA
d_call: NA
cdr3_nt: TGTGCCAGCTCACCAGGGGGTCCAGATACGCAGTATTTT
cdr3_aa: CASSPGGPDTQYF

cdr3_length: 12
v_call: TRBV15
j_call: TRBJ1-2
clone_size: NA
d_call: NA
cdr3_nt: TGTGCCACCAGCAGGGAGAACTATGGCTACACCTTC
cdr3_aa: CATSRENYGYTF

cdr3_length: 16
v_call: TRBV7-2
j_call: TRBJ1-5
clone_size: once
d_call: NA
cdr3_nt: TGTGCCAGCAGCACGGCATCTCAGGGTCACGGTCAGCCCCAGCATTTT
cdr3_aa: CASSTASQGHGQPQHF

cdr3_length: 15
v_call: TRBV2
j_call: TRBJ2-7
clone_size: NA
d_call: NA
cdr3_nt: TGTGCCAGCAGTCCCTTCGGCGGGGGCCCTGGGGAGCAGTACTTC
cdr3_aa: CASSPFGGGPGEQYF

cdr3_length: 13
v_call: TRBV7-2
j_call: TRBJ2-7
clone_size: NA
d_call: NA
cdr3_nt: TGTGCCAGCAGCTTAGGTGCCAGCTACGAGCAGTACTTC
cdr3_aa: CASSLGASYEQYF

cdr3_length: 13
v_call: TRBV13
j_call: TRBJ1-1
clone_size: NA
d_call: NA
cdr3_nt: TGTGCCAGCAGCTCAAGGGGTGCCACTGAAGCTTTCTTT
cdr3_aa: CASSSRGATEAFF

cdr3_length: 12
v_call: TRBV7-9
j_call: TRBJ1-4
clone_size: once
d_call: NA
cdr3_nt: TGTGCCAGCAGCTTGGGTTATGAAAAACTGTTTTTT
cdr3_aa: CASSLGYEKLFF

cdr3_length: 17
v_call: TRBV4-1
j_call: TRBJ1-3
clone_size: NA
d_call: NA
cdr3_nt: TGCGCCAGCAGCCAAGATCCCCAGGGCTTAATTGGAAACACCATATATTTT
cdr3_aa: CASSQDPQGLIGNTIYF

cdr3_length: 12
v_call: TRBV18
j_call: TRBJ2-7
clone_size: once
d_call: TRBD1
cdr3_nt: TGTGCCAGCGCGACAGGGTCGGACGAGCAGTACTTC
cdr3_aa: CASATGSDEQYF

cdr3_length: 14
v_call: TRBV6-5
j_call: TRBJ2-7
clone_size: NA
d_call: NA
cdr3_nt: TGTGCCAGCAGATTCCGGGACACCTTCTACGAGCAGTACTTC
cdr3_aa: CASRFRDTFYEQYF